This TCR beta chain is from a study of identical twins. On this clonotype: Antigen: not known.

Trimming removed 1 base from V and 3 bases from J, with 10 bases in between. Germline CDR1 is KGHDR and CDR2 is SFDVKD. The CDR3 has 15 residues. TCRdb reprocessed the 5' RACE reads with MiXCR, giving one entry per CDR3 protein. The repertoire holds 640,000 or so distinct CDR3 sequences, with around 6% as singletons. Study results and limitations: Some out-of-frame alpha sequences were shared by twins, and these showed excess low generation probability.

The chain has TRBV24-1 and TRBJ2-3, with a possible D match to TRBD2 (5 bases). Material for sequencing was naive T cells sorted from blood. This TCR derives from a man aged 18 to 30 in good health. CDR3 amino acids: CATSDFPRGTDTQYF. DNA of the CDR3: TGTGCCACCAGTGATTTCCCCCGAGGGACAGATACGCAGTATTTT.